The T cell receptor (beta chain) under discussion was sequenced for a study of T cells in Graves' hyperthyroidism and ophthalmopathy. The V segment lost 7 bases and the J segment 4 bases; nucleotides outside the gene matches: 5. CDR3 length equals 15 residues. RNA transcripts served as the template for amplifying TCR beta CDR3 regions. Primed by the HTBI set, a first-round RT-PCR was run on the TCR CDR3. TCRdb re-analysed the multiplex PCR reads in MiXCR, keeping a single row per CDR3 protein. The sample contains hundreds of thousands of distinct CDR3 sequences, 16% of which appear only once. This clonotype occurred many times. The diagnostic basis comprised clinical symptoms, serum thyroxine and TRAb, thyroid ultrasound and orbital computed tomography.

Sequenced sample: blood. The clonotype comes from a woman aged 30 to 39 with Graves' hyperthyroidism. The chain carries TRBV12-3 or TRBV12-4 and TRBJ2-1; 12 bases are a match to TRBD2. The CDR3 region is CASTLAGGYYNEQFF. For the CDR3, the DNA is TGTGCCAGCACCCTAGCGGGGGGGTATTACAATGAGCAGTTCTTC.